This TCR beta chain was identified during a study of cytomegalovirus exposure and HLA in healthy donors. TCRdb keeps only in-frame clones here, not all; method: immunoSEQ multiplex PCR. The sample has more than 45,000 clones; 85% to 90% are singletons. Germline-derived CDR1 and CDR2 are SGHTA and FQGNSA. Trimming took off 2 bases at V and 0 bases at J, with 7 bases between the two ends. The CDR3 runs 14 residues. This TCR came from a woman aged 18-35 years in good health and CMV-seronegative. This chain connects TRBV7-2 to TRBJ1-2; D is perhaps TRBD1 (5 bases). Material: PBMCs. CDR3 sequence (DNA): TGTGCCAGCAGCTTAAGCAGGGCTAACTATGGCTACACCTTC. Its protein product is CASSLSRANYGYTF. The variable domain in full, completed from reference TRBV7-2 and TRBJ1-2, reads GAGVSQSPSNKVTEKGKDVELRCDPISGHTALYWYRQSLGQGLEFLIYFQGNSAPDKSGLPSDRFSAERTGGSVSTLTIQRTQQEDSAVYLCASSLSRANYGYTFGSGTRLTVV.